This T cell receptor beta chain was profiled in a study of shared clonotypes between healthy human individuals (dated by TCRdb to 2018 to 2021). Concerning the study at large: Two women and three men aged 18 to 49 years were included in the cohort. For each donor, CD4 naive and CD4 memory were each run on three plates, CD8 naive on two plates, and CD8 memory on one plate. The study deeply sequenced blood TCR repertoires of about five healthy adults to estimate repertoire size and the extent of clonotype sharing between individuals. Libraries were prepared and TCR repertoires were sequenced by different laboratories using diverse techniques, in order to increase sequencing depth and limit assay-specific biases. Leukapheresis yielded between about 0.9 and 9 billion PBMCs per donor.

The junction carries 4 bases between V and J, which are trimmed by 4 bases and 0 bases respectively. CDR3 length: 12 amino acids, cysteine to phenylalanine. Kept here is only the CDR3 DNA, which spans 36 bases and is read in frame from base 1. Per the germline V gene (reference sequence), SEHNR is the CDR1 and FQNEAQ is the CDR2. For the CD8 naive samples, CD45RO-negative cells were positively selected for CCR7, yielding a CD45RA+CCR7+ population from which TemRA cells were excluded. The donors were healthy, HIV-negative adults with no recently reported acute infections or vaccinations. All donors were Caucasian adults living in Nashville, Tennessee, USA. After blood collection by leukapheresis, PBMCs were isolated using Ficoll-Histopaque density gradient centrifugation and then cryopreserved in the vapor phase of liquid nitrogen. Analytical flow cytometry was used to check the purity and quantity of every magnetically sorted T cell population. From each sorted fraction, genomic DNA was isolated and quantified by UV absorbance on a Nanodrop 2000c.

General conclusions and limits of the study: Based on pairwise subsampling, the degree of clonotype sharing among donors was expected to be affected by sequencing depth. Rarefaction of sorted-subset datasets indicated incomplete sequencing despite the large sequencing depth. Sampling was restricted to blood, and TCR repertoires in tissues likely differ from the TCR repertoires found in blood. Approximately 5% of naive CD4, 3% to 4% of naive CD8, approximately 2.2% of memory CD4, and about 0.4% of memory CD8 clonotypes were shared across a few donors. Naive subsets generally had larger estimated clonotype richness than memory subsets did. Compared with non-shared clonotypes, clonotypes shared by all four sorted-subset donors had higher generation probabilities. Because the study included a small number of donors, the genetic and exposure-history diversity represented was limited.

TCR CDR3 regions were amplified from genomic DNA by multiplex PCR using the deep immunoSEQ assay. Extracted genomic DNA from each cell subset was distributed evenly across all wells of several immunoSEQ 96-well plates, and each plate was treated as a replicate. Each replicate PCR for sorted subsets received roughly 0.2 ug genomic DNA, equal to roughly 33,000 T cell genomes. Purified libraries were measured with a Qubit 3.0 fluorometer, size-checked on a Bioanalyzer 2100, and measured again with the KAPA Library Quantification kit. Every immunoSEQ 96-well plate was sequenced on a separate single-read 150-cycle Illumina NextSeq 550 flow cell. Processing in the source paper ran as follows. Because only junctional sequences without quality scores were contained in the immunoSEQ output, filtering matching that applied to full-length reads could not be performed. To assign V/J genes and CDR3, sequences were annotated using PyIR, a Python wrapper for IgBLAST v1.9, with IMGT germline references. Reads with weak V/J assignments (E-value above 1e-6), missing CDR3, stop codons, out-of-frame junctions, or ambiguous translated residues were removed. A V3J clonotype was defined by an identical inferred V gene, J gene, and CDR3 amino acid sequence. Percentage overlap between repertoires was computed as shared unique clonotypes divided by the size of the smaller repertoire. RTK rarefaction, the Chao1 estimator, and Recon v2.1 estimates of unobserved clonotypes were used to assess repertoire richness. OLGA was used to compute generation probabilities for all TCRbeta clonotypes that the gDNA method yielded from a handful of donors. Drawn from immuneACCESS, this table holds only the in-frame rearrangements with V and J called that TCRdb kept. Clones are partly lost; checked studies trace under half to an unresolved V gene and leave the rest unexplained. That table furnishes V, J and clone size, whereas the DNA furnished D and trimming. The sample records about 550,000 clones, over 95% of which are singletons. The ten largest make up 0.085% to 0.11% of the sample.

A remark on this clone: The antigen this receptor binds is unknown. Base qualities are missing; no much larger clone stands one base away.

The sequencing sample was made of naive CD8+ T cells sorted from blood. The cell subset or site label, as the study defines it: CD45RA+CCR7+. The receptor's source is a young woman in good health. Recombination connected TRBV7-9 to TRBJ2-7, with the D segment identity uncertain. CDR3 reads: CASSYSSYEQYF. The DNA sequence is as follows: TGTGCCAGCAGCTACAGCTCCTACGAGCAGTACTTC.